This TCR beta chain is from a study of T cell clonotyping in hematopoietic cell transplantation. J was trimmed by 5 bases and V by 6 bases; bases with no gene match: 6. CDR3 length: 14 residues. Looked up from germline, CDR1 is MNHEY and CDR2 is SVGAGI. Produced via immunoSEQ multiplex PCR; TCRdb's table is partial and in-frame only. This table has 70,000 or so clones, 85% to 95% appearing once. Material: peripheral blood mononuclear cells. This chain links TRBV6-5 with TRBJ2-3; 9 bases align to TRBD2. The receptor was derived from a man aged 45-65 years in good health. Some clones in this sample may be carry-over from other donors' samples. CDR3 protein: CASSRLADGDTQYF. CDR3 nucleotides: TGTGCCAGCAGCCGACTAGCGGATGGAGATACGCAGTATTTT.